The sample holds a few counts of the clone carrying this T cell receptor (beta chain). Its antigen is not identified. The junction had 3 bases not matched to a gene; V was cut back by 9 bases and J by 5 bases. CDR3 size: 11 residues. The germline CDR1 and CDR2 sequences are LGHDT and YNNKEL (reference sequence). The sample is drawn from a study of response to subunit inactivated influenza vaccine. Study-level points and caveats: The authors suggested that few new T cells are recruited per seasonal influenza vaccination.

MiXCR, run by TCRdb on the RT-PCR reads, gives a single entry per CDR3 protein. Of some 850,000 distinct CDR3 sequences in the sample, approximately 17% are singletons; the top ten hold approximately 10%. The rearrangement links TRBV3-1 to TRBJ1-1; TRBD1 agrees at 7 bases. This receptor was taken from a man between 50 and 59 years old who received an inactivated influenza vaccine. The source material was PBMCs from blood, sampled 5 to 6 days after vaccination. The CDR3 DNA sequence: TGTGCCAGTAAACAGGGGACTGAAGCTTTCTTT. It specifies CASKQGTEAFF. Filled out from reference TRBV3-1 and TRBJ1-1, the complete variable domain reads DTAVSQTPKYLVTQMGNDKSIKCEQNLGHDTMYWYKQDSKKFLKIMFSYNNKELIINETVPNRFSPKSPDKAHLNLHINSLELGDSAVYFCASKQGTEAFFGQGTRLTVV.